The clone carrying this TCR beta chain was seen once. In the original processing: Estimates of nucleated cell counts were drawn from the amplification of reference gene primers. Profiled with immunoSEQ multiplex PCR; TCRdb holds only in-frame clones, not every one. V and J calls and clone size come straight from that table; D and trimming were deduced from the DNA. The table has roughly 260,000 clones, 91% seen once; the top ten hold around 1.3%. Trimming shortened V by 5 bases and J by 5 bases, and 7 bases separated the two germline ends. The CDR3 consists of 13 residues. The sample is drawn from a study of blood T cell repertoires in COVID-19. For the study at large: Acute-phase and convalescent COVID-19 samples originated in the United States, Italy and Spain. The cDNA or gDNA used as material had been derived from T cells, B-cell-depleted T cells, or PBMCs.

Participants spanned ages about 18 to 90 years and resided in roughly 22 US areas. Sequenced sample: PBMCs or T cells enriched from blood (not recorded which). The chain uses TRBV12-3 or TRBV12-4 and TRBJ1-6, with D hard to call. This clonotype was obtained from a human donor in a cohort exposed to, infected with or recovered from COVID-19 (not recorded which). The donor label of this sample is uncertain. Here the CDR3 reads CASSPIHNSPLHF. Written as DNA, the CDR3 is TGTGCCAGCAGTCCTATCCATAATTCACCCCTCCACTTT.